This TCR beta chain came from a study of cytomegalovirus exposure and HLA in healthy donors. This clone was seen just once. Use of 60 Vbeta and 13 Jbeta primers characterized the PCR. Here immunoSEQ multiplex PCR was the method, and the copy in TCRdb shows in-frame clones only, minus some. The data contain about 160,000 clones, approximately 70% of them singletons. The CDR3 runs 13 residues. Trimming shortened V by 5 bases and J by 4 bases, and 12 bases separated the two germline ends. Germline assignment: CDR1 LGHNA and CDR2 YSLEER. The sample was PBMCs. The clonotype was recovered from a man aged 35-49 years in good health and CMV-seropositive. The chain is built from TRBV4-3 and TRBJ2-7; possibly TRBD1 for D (5 bases). The CDR3 loop reads CASSRGESYEQYF. CDR3 nucleotide sequence: TGCGCCAGCAGCAGGGGTGAAAGTTACGAGCAGTACTTC.